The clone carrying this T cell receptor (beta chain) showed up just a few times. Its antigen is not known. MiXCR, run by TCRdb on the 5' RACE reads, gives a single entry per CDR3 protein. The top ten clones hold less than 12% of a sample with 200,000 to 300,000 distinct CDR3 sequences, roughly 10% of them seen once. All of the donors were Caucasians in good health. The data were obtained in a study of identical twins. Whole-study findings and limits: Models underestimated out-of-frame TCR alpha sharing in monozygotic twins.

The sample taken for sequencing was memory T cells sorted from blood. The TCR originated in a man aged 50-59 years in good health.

CDR3 DNA: TGTGCCAGCAGCTTAGCGTACGGGAGGGCCGAAGGAGATACGCAGTATTTT. Its protein product is CASSLAYGRAEGDTQYF. V is TRBV7-2 and J is TRBJ2-3; 8 bases agree with TRBD2. Unmatched junction bases numbered 10, after V lost 0 bases and J lost 5 bases. Germline CDR1 reads SGHTA; CDR2 reads FQGNSA. CDR3 length: 17 amino acids.